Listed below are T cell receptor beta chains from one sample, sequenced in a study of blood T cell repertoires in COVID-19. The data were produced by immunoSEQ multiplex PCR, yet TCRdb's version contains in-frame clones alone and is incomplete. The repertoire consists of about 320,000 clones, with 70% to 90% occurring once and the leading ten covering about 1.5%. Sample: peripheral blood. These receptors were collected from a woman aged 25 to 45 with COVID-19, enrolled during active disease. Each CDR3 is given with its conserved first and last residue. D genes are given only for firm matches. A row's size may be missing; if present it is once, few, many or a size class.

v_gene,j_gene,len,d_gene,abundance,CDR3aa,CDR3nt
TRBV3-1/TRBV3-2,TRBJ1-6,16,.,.,CASSQGVPWENSPLHF,TGTGCCAGCAGCCAAGGAGTGCCTTGGGAGAATTCACCCCTCCACTTT
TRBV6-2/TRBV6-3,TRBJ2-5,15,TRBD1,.,CASSSFRGRGETQYF,TGTGCCAGCAGTTCCTTCAGGGGGCGTGGGGAGACCCAGTACTTC
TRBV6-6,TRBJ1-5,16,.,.,CASSYGQGYSNQPQHF,TGTGCCAGCAGTTACGGCCAGGGTTATAGCAATCAGCCCCAGCATTTT
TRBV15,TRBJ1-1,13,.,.,CATSRRAPTEAFF,TGTGCCACCAGCAGGCGGGCCCCCACTGAAGCTTTCTTT
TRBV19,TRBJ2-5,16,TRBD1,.,CASSTPGQGARETQYF,TGTGCCAGTAGTACTCCCGGACAGGGGGCGAGGGAGACCCAGTACTTC
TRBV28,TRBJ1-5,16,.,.,CASTWAGGDSNQPQHF,TGTGCCAGCACCTGGGCGGGGGGAGATAGCAATCAGCCCCAGCATTTT
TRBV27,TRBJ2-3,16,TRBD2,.,CASSLSGGGGTDTQYF,TGTGCCAGCAGTTTAAGCGGGGGGGGTGGCACAGATACGCAGTATTTT
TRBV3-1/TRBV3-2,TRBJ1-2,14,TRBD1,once,CASRSQGASYGYTF,TGTGCCAGCAGGTCACAGGGGGCAAGCTATGGCTACACCTTC
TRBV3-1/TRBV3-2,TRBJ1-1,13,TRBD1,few,CASSPGTGGEAFF,TGTGCCAGCAGCCCCGGGACAGGGGGTGAAGCTTTCTTT
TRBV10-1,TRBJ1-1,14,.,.,CASSESGGSTEAFF,TGCGCCAGCAGTGAGTCCGGGGGGAGCACTGAAGCTTTCTTT
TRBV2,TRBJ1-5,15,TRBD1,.,CASRDGTVQNQPQHF,TGTGCCAGCAGGGATGGGACAGTTCAGAATCAGCCCCAGCATTTT
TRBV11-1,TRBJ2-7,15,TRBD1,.,CASSLAGDRGYEQYF,TGTGCCAGCAGCTTAGCAGGGGACAGAGGATACGAGCAGTACTTC
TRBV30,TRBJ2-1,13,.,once,CAWSHPNGDEQFF,TGTGCCTGGAGTCACCCAAACGGGGATGAGCAGTTCTTC
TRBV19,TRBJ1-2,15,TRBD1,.,CASSRRTGVVEGYTF,TGTGCCAGTAGTCGCCGAACAGGGGTGGTTGAAGGCTACACCTTC
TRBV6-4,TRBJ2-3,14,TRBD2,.,CASSGGGATDTQYF,TGTGCCAGCAGTGGCGGGGGGGCCACAGATACGCAGTATTTT
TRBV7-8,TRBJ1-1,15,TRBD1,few,CASSTGDSRPTEAFF,TGTGCCAGCAGCACCGGGGACAGCCGACCCACTGAAGCTTTCTTT
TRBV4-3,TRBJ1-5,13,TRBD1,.,CASSHRQGQPQHF,TGCGCCAGCAGCCACAGACAGGGACAGCCCCAGCATTTT
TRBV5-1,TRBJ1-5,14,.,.,CASSFGGSNQPQHF,TGCGCCAGCAGCTTCGGGGGTAGCAATCAGCCCCAGCATTTT
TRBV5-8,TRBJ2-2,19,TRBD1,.,CASIPPDRGQEGLTGELFF,TGTGCCAGCATCCCCCCGGACAGGGGGCAAGAAGGCCTCACCGGGGAGCTGTTTTTT
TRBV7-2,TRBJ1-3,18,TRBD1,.,CASSLERTGGFLRNTIYF,TGTGCCAGCAGCTTAGAACGGACAGGGGGCTTTTTGAGAAACACCATATATTTT
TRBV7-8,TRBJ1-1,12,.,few,CASSTGGAEAFF,TGTGCCAGCAGCACGGGAGGGGCAGAAGCTTTCTTT
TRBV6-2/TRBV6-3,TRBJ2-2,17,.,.,CASSYSLERGNTGELFF,TGTGCCAGCAGTTATTCCCTAGAAAGGGGTAACACCGGGGAGCTGTTTTTT
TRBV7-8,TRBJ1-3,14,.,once,CASSIVSSGNTIYF,TGTGCCAGCAGTATAGTGAGCTCTGGAAACACCATATATTTT
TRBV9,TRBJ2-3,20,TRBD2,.,CASSVLSSGGAGTSTDTQYF,TGTGCCAGCAGCGTTCTAAGTAGCGGGGGGGCCGGAACCAGCACAGATACGCAGTATTTT
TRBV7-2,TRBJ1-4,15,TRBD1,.,CASSLTGVYGEKLFF,TGTGCCAGCAGCTTAACAGGGGTTTATGGTGAAAAACTGTTTTTT
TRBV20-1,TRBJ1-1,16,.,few,CSASPDGVPSNTEAFF,TGCAGTGCTAGTCCCGACGGAGTACCGTCGAACACTGAAGCTTTCTTT
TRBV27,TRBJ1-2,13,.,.,CASSLNQNYGYTF,TGTGCCAGCAGTTTAAACCAGAACTATGGCTACACCTTC
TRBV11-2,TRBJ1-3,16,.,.,CASRKTGTGSGNTIYF,TGTGCCAGCAGGAAAACTGGGACTGGCTCTGGAAACACCATATATTTT
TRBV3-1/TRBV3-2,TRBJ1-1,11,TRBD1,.,CASSRTGEAFF,TGTGCCAGCAGCCGGACAGGGGAAGCTTTCTTT
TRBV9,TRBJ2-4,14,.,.,CASSATGGGNIQYF,TGCGCCAGCAGCGCCACAGGGGGGGGCAACATTCAGTACTTC
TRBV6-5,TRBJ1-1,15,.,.,CASSYSRQGITEAFF,TGTGCCAGCAGTTACTCGAGGCAGGGGATCACTGAAGCTTTCTTT
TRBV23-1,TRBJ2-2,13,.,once,CASCGDKNGELFF,TGCGCCAGCTGCGGGGATAAGAACGGGGAGCTGTTTTTT
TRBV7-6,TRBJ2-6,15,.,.,CASSIGYFGANVLTF,TGTGCCAGCAGCATAGGTTACTTCGGGGCCAACGTCCTGACTTTC
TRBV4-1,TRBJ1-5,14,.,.,CASSHGGPGQPQHF,TGCGCCAGCAGCCACGGGGGTCCCGGGCAGCCCCAGCATTTT
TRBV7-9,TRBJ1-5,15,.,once,CASSLAIGDNQPQHF,TGTGCCAGCAGCTTAGCGATAGGGGACAATCAGCCCCAGCATTTT
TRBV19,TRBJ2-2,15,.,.,CASSTLGQNTGELFF,TGTGCCAGTAGTACCCTGGGACAGAACACCGGGGAGCTGTTTTTT
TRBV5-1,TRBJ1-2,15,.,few,CASSKDSTGDYGYTF,TGCGCCAGCAGCAAGGACAGTACGGGCGACTATGGCTACACCTTC
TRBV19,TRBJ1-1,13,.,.,CATAGWVNTEAFF,TGTGCCACCGCAGGGTGGGTGAACACTGAAGCTTTCTTT
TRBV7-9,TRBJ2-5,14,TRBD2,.,CASSLGGIQETQYF,TGTGCCAGCAGCTTGGGGGGGATTCAAGAGACCCAGTACTTC
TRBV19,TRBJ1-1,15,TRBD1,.,CASSLSGQLNTEAFF,TGTGCCAGTAGCCTATCGGGACAGCTGAACACTGAAGCTTTCTTT
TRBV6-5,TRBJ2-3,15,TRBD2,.,CASRRSGRSTDTQYF,TGTGCCAGCAGGAGAAGCGGGAGGAGCACAGATACGCAGTATTTT
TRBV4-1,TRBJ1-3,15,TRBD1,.,CASSQDRLTGDTIYF,TGCGCCAGCAGCCAGGACAGGCTCACAGGGGACACCATATATTTT
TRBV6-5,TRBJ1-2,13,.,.,CASRPTAGYGYTF,TGTGCCAGCCGACCCACAGCGGGCTATGGCTACACCTTC
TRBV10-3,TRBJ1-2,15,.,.,CAISDDRFGNYGYTF,TGTGCCATCAGTGATGACAGGTTCGGTAACTATGGCTACACCTTC
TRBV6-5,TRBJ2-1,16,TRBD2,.,CASSYEGGGSYNEQFF,TGTGCCAGCAGTTACGAGGGCGGGGGATCCTACAATGAGCAGTTCTTC
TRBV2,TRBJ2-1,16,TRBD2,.,CASSEGRGGILNEQFF,TGTGCCAGCAGTGAAGGGCGGGGGGGAATCTTGAATGAGCAGTTCTTC
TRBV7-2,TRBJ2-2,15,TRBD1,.,CASSPTGVVTGELFF,TGTGCCAGCAGCCCAACAGGGGTTGTCACCGGGGAGCTGTTTTTT
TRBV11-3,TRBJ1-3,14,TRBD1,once,CASRDRSSGNTIYF,TGTGCCAGCAGGGACAGGAGCTCTGGAAACACCATATATTTT
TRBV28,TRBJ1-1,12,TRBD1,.,CETNRGITEAFF,TGTGAGACAAACAGGGGGATCACTGAAGCTTTCTTT
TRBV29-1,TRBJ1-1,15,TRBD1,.,CSVWGSGGMNTEAFF,TGCAGCGTTTGGGGGTCAGGGGGCATGAACACTGAAGCTTTCTTT
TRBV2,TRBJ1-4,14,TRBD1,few,CASSATGTEEKLFF,TGTGCCAGCAGTGCTACCGGGACAGAAGAAAAACTGTTTTTT
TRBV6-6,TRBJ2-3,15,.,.,CASSNQGKNTDTQYF,TGTGCCAGCAGCAACCAGGGAAAAAACACAGATACGCAGTATTTT
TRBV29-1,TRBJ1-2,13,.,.,CSVETGSNYGYTF,TGCAGCGTTGAGACAGGCTCTAACTATGGCTACACCTTC
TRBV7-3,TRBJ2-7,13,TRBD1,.,CASSLRQGYEQYF,TGTGCCAGCAGCTTAAGACAGGGGTACGAGCAGTACTTC
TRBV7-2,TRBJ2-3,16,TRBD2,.,CASSPASGGGKLAQYF,TGTGCCAGCAGCCCGGCCAGCGGGGGGGGCAAACTTGCGCAGTATTTT
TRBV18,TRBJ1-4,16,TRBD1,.,CASSPGTGGSTEKLFF,TGTGCCAGCTCACCCGGGACAGGGGGCTCGACGGAAAAACTGTTTTTT
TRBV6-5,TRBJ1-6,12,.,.,CASSYRGSPLHF,TGTGCCAGCAGTTACCGGGGTTCACCCCTCCACTTT
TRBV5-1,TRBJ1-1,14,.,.,CASSLLGHSTEAFF,TGCGCCAGCAGCTTGCTGGGACATTCCACTGAAGCTTTCTTT
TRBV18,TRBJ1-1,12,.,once,CASSPMNTEAFF,TGTGCCAGCTCACCTATGAACACTGAAGCTTTCTTT